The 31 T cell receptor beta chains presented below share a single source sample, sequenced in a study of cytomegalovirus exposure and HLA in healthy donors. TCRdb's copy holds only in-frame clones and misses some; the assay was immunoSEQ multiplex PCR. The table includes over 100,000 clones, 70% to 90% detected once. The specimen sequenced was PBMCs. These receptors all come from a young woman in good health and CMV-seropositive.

DNA of the CDR3: TGTGCCAGCAGTTTCACCGGGGGTGTAGAGACCCAGTACTTC. It is translated as CASSFTGGVETQYF. This chain uses TRBV7-9 with TRBJ2-5; a possible D gene is TRBD2 (6 bases). CDR1 is SEHNR, CDR2 FQNEAQ, per germline (reference sequence). This CDR3 spans 14 amino acids. With 6 bases removed from V and 4 bases from J, the gap between germline ends came to 15 bases.

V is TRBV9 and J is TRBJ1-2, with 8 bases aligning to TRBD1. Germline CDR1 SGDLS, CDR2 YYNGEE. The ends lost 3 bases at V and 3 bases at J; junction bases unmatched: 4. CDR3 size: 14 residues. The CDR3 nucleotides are TGTGCCAGCAGCGCTGGACAGGGAGACTATGGCTACACCTTC. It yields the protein CASSAGQGDYGYTF.

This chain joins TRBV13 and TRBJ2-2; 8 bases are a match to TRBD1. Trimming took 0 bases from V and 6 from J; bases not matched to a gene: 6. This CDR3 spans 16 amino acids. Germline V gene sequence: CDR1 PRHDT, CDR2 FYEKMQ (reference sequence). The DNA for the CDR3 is TGTGCCAGCAGCTTAGGCGCGAGGACAGGGCCCGGGGAGCTGTTTTTT. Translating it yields CASSLGARTGPGELFF.

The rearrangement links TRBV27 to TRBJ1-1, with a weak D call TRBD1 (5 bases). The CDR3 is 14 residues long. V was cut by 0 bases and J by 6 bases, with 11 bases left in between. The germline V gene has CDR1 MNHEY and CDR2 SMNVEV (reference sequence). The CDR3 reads CASSLSAGYPEAFF. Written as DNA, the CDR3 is TGTGCCAGCAGTTTATCGGCAGGGTACCCTGAAGCTTTCTTT.

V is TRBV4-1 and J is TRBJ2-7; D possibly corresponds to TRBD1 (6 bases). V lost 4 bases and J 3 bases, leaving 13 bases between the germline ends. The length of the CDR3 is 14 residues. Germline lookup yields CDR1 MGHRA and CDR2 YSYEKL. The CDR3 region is CASSPGGGDYEQYF. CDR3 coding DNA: TGCGCCAGCAGCCCGGGTGGGGGCGACTACGAGCAGTACTTC.

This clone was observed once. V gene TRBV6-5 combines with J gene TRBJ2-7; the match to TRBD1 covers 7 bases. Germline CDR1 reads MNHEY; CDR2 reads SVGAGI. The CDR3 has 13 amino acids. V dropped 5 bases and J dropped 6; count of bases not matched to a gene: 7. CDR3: CASSPTGISEQYF. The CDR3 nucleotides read TGTGCCAGCAGTCCGACAGGGATTTCCGAGCAGTACTTC.

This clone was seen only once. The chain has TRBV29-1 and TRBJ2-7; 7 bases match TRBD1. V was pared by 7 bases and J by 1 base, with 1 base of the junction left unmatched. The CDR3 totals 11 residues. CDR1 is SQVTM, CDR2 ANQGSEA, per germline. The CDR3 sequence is CSGGQSYEQYF. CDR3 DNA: TGCAGCGGGGGACAGTCCTACGAGCAGTACTTC.

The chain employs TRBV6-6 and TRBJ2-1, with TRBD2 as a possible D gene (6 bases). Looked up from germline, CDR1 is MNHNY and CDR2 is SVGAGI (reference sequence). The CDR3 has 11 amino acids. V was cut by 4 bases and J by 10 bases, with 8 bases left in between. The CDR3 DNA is TGTGCCAGCAGTTCGACTAGGGAGCAGTTCTTC. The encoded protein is CASSSTREQFF.

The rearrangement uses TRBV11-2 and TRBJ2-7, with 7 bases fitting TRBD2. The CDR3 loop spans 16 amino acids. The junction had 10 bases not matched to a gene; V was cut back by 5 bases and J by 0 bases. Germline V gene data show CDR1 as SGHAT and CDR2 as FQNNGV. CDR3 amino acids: CASSHRAGRASYEQYF. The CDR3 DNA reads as TGTGCCAGCAGCCATCGAGCGGGGCGGGCCTCCTACGAGCAGTACTTC.

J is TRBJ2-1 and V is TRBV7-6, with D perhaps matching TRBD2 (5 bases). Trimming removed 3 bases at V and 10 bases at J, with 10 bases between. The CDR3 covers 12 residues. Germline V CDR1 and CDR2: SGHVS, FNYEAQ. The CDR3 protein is CASSFGRGEQFF. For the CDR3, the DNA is TGTGCCAGCAGCTTTGGGAGAGGGGAGCAGTTCTTC. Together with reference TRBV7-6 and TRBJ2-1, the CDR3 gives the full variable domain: GAGVSQSPRYKVTKRGQDVALRCDPISGHVSLYWYRQALGQGPEFLTYFNYEAQQDKSGLPNDRFSAERPEGSISTLTIQRTEQRDSAMYRCASSFGRGEQFFGPGTRLTVL.

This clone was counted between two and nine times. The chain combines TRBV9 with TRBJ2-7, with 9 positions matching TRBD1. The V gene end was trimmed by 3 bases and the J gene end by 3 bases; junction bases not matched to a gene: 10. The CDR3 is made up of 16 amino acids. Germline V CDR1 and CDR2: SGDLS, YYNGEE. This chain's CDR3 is CASSGRGQGTDYEQYF. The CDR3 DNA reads TGTGCCAGCAGCGGCCGAGGACAGGGGACTGACTACGAGCAGTACTTC.

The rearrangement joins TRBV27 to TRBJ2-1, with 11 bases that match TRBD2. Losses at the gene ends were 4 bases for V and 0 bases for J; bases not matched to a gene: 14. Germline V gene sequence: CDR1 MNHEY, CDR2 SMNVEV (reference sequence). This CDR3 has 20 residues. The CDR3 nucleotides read TGTGCCAGCAGTTCCCCTGGAGTAGCGGGAGGGCCTAGCTCCTACAATGAGCAGTTCTTC. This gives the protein CASSSPGVAGGPSSYNEQFF.

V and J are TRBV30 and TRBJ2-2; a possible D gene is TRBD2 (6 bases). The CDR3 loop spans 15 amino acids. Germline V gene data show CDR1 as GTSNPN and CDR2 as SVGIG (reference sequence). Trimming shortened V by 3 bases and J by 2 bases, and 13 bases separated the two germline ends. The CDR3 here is CAWRGTGRNTGELFF. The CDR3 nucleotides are TGTGCCTGGAGAGGGACCGGGAGAAACACCGGGGAGCTGTTTTTT.

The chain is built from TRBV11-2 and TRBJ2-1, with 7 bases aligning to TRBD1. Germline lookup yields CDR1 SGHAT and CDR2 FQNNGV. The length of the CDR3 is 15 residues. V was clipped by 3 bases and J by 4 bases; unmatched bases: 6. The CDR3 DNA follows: TGTGCCAGCAGCTTCCACCGGGACAGTTACAATGAGCAGTTCTTC. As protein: CASSFHRDSYNEQFF.

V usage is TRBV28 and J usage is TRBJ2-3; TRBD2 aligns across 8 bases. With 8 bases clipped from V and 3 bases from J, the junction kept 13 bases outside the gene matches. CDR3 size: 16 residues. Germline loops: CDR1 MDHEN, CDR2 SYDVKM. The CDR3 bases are TGTGCCAGCGGATCCTTACTAGCGGTGACAACAGATACGCAGTATTTT. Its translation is CASGSLLAVTTDTQYF.

The CDR3 sequence: CASSLRGGAYNEQFF. Here the CDR3 DNA reads TGTGCCAGCAGCTTACGGGGGGGAGCCTACAATGAGCAGTTCTTC. The chain recombines TRBV11-3 with TRBJ2-1; 8 bases are a match to TRBD2. J gave up 2 bases and V 2 bases, and 2 bases lay outside the gene matches. CDR1 and CDR2 from the germline V gene are SGHNT and YENEEA. This CDR3 is 15 amino acids long.

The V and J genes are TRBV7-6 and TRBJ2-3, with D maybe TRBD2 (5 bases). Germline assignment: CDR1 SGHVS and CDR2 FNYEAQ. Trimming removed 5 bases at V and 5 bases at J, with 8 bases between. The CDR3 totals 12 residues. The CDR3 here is CASSRSGDTQYF. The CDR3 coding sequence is TGTGCCAGCAGCCGAAGCGGAGATACGCAGTATTTT.

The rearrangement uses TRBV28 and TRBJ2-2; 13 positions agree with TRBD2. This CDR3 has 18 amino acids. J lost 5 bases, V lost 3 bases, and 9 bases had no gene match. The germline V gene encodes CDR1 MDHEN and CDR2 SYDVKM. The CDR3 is CASSFGGLAGVRTGELFF. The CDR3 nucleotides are TGTGCCAGCAGTTTCGGTGGACTAGCGGGAGTAAGGACCGGGGAGCTGTTTTTT.

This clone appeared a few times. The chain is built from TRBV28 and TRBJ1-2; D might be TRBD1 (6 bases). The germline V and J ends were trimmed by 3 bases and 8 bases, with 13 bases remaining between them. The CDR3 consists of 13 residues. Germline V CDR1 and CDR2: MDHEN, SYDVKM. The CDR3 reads CASSFSGVGGYTF. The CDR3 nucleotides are TGTGCCAGCAGTTTCTCAGGGGTAGGCGGCTACACCTTC.

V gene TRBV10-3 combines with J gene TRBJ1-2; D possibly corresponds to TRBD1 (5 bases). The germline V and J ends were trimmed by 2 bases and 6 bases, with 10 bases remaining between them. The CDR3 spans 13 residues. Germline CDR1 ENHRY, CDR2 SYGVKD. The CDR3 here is CAISEGRVNGYTF. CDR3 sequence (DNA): TGTGCCATCAGTGAGGGCAGGGTGAATGGCTACACCTTC.

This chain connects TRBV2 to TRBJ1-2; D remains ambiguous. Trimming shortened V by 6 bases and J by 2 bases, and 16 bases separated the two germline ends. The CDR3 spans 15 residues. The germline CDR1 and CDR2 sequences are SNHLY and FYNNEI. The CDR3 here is CASRVQILQNYGYTF. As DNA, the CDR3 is TGTGCCAGCAGGGTTCAGATTTTACAGAACTATGGCTACACCTTC.

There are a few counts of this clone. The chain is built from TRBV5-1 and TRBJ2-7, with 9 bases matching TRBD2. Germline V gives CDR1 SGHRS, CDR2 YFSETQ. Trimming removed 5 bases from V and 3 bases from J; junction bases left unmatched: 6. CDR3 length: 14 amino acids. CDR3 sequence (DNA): TGCGCCAGCAGTTTTAGCGGGAGTAACTACGAGCAGTACTTC. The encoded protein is CASSFSGSNYEQYF.

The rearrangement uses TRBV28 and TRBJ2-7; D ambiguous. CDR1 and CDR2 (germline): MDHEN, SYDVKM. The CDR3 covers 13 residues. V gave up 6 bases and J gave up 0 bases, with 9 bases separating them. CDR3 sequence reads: CASRPTGSYEQYF. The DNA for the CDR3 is TGTGCCAGCAGGCCGACGGGCTCCTACGAGCAGTACTTC.

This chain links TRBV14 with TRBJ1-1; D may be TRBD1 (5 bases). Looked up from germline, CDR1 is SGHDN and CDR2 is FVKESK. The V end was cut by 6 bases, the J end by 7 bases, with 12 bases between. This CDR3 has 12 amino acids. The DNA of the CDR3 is TGTGCCAGCAGACCCCCGGGGGATGAAGCTTTCTTT. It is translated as CASRPPGDEAFF.

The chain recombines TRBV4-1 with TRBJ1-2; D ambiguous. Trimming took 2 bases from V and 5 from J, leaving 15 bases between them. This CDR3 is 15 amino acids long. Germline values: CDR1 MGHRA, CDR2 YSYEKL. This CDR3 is CASSQLSGPRYGYTF. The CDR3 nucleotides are TGCGCCAGCAGCCAATTAAGCGGGCCCCGATATGGCTACACCTTC.

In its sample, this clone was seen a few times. The CDR3, as DNA: TGTGCCAGCAGCCTCGGGACAGGGAGGATGCCAAACTATGGCTACACCTTC. It translates to CASSLGTGRMPNYGYTF. The chain couples TRBV14 to TRBJ1-2, with 9 bases that match TRBD1. The CDR3 is 17 residues long. V gave up 4 bases and J gave up 2 bases; unmatched junction bases: 11. CDR1 is SGHDN and CDR2 is FVKESK in the germline V gene. Looking up the rest from reference TRBV14 and TRBJ1-2 gives the full variable domain: EAGVTQFPSHSVIEKGQTVTLRCDPISGHDNLYWYRRVMGKEIKFLLHFVKESKQDESGMPNNRFLAERTGGTYSTLKVQPAELEDSGVYFCASSLGTGRMPNYGYTFGSGTRLTVV.

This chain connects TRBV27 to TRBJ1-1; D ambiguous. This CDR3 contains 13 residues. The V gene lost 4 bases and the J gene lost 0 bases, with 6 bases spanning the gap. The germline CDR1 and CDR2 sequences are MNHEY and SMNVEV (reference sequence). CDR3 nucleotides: TGTGCCAGCAGTTCTCGTATGAACACTGAAGCTTTCTTT. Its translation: CASSSRMNTEAFF.

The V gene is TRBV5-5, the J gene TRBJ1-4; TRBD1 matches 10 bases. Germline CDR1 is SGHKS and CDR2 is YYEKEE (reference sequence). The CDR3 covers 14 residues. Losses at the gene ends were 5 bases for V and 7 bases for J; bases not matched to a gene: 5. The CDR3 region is CASRTGGAGEKLFF. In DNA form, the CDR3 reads TGTGCCAGCAGGACAGGGGGCGCCGGTGAAAAACTGTTTTTT. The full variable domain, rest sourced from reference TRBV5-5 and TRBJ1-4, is DAGVTQSPTHLIKTRGQQVTLRCSPISGHKSVSWYQQVLGQGPQFIFQYYEKEERGRGNFPDRFSARQFPNYSSELNVNALLLGDSALYLCASRTGGAGEKLFFGSGTQLSVL.

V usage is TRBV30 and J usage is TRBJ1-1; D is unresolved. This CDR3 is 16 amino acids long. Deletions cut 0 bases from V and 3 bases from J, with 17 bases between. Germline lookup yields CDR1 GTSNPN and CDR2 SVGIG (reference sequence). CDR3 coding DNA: TGTGCCTGGAGTGTAACGGAGAACCCTCGATACACTGAAGCTTTCTTT. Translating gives CAWSVTENPRYTEAFF.

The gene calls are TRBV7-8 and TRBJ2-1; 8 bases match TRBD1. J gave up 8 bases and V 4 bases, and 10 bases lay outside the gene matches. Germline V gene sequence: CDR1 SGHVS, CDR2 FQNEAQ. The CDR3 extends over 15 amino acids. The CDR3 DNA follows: TGTGCCAGCAGCTCCCGGACAGGGAAGATCGATGAGCAGTTCTTC. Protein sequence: CASSSRTGKIDEQFF.

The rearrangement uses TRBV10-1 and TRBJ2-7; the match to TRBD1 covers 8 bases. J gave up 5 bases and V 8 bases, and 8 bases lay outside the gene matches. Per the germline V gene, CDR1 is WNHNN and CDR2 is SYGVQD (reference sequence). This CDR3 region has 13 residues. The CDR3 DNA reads TGCGCCAGCTTTGGTCAGGGGGCCAACGAGCAGTACTTC. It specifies CASFGQGANEQYF.